This record looks at one T cell receptor beta chain sequence and its context. Individuals drawn from approximately 26 US areas were roughly 18 to 95 years old. Cohorts were determined from participant-reported clinical history. This sample is drawn from a study of blood T cell repertoires in COVID-19. Overall study: In each case, the material was cDNA or gDNA derived from T cells, B-cell-depleted T cells, or PBMCs.

Original data processing: Amplification from reference gene primers served as the basis for estimated nucleated cell counts. The protocol was immunoSEQ multiplex PCR, while the TCRdb copy is restricted to in-frame clones and leaves out a portion. The D gene and trimming were derived from the DNA, and the V and J assignments and clone size from that table. The sample gives under 250,000 clones, around nine tenths of which show up once; roughly 4% is in the top ten. This sequence was found in a woman aged 25 to 39 with acute COVID-19. Sample: PBMCs or T cells enriched from blood (not recorded which).

CDR3 sequence reads: CASSVSGSSPLHF. For the CDR3, the DNA is TGCGCCAGCAGTGTTTCGGGAAGTTCACCCCTCCACTTT. The chain uses TRBV10-1 and TRBJ1-6; D is ambiguous. Germline assignment: CDR1 WNHNN and CDR2 SYGVQD (reference sequence). V dropped 4 bases and J dropped 9 bases, with 10 bases sitting between them. CDR3 length: 13 residues.